This entry concerns a single T cell receptor (beta chain). The data originate from a study of blood T cell repertoires in COVID-19. Authors' data handling: Reference gene primer amplification gave estimated nucleated cell counts. TCRdb's copy holds only in-frame clones and misses some; the assay was immunoSEQ multiplex PCR. V and J calls and clone size are as listed in that table; D and trimming were resolved from the DNA. The sample has just over 300,000 clones; roughly 91% are singletons. The specimen sequenced was peripheral blood. The TCR comes from a woman under 40 with COVID-19, enrolled during active disease.

The CDR3 region has the DNA TGTGCCAGCAGTCCATTCAGACTTCGTATCGGGGAGCTGTTTTTT. This codes for CASSPFRLRIGELFF. The chain carries TRBV27 and TRBJ2-2; D is ambiguous. The germline CDR1 and CDR2 sequences are MNHEY and SMNVEV (reference sequence). V was clipped by 5 bases and J by 7 bases, with 17 bases between them. This CDR3 has 15 amino acids.